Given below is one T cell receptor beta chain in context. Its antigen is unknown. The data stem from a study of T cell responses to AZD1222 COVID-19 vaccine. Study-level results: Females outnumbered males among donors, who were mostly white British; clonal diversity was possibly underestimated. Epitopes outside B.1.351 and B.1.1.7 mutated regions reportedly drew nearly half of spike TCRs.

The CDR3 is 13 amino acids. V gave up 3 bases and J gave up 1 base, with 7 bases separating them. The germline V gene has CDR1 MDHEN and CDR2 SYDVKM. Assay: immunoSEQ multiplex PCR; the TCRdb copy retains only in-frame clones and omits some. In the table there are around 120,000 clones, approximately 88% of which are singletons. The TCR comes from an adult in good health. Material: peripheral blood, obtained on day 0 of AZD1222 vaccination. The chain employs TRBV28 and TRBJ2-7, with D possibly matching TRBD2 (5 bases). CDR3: CASSFSGSYEQYF. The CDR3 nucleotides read TGTGCCAGCAGTTTTTCGGGGTCCTACGAGCAGTACTTC.